This TCR beta chain came from a study of technical replicates of blood from several donors. Assay: immunoSEQ multiplex PCR; the TCRdb copy retains only in-frame clones and omits some. This table has around 76,000 clones, 95% to 98% appearing once. This CDR3 comprises 14 residues. The V and J ends lost 4 bases and 6 bases respectively, with 17 bases between them. Germline CDR1 reads SGDLS; CDR2 reads YYNGEE. The source of this sequence is a human donor in good health. The sequencing sample was made of T cells isolated from PBMCs. The J gene is TRBJ2-7, the V gene TRBV9; D is possibly TRBD2 (6 bases). The CDR3, as DNA: TGTGCCAGCAGCCAGGACGGGGGTCGTTTCGAGCAGTACTTC. It specifies CASSQDGGRFEQYF. The full variable domain, rest sourced from reference TRBV9 and TRBJ2-7, is DSGVTQTPKHLITATGQRVTLRCSPRSGDLSVYWYQQSLDQGLQFLIQYYNGEERAKGNILERFSAQQFPDLHSELNLSSLELGDSALYFCASSQDGGRFEQYFGPGTRLTVT.